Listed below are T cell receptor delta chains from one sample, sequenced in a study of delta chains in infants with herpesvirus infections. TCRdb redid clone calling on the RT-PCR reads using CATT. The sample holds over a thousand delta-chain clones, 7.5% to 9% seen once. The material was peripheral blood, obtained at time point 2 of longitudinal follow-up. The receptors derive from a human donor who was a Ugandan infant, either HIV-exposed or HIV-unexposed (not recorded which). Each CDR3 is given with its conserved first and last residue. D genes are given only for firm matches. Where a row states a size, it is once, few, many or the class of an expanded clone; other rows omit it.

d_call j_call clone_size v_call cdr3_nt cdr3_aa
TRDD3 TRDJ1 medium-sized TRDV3 TGTGCCTTTCATCCGGGGATAGATAAACTCATCTTT CAFHPGIDKLIF
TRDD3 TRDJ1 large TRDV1 TGTGCTCTTGGGGAACTAATCTACGACTGCTGGGGGAAGTACACCGATAAACTCATCTTT CALGELIYDCWGKYTDKLIF
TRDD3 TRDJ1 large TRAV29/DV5 TGTGCAGCAAGCGGAGGGAACTCGGGGGGTCTGGGGGATACGCCCAGGTACACCGATAAACTCATCTTT CAASGGNSGGLGDTPRYTDKLIF
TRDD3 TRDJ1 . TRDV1 TGTGCTCTTGGGGAACCTGGCTTCGGACTGGGGGCCGAGACCTATAAACTCATCTTT CALGEPGFGLGAETYKLIF
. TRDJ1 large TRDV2 TGTGCCTGTGACCCCGTCTCTTGGGGATCGGATAAACTCATCTTT CACDPVSWGSDKLIF
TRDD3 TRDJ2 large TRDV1 TGTGCTCTTGGGGAACTAGGCCTCTACCCTTACTGGGGTTGTGCCTCACAACTCTTCTTT CALGELGLYPYWGCASQLFF
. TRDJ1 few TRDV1 TGTGCTCTTGGGGAGGCCCCACCGGCCTTCCTGCGCTGGGGATACCATCACACCGATAAACTCATCTTT CALGEAPPAFLRWGYHHTDKLIF
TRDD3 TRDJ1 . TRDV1 TGTGCTCTTGGGGAACAAGTTGGGGGATACGCCTTAAACACCGATAAACTCATCTTT CALGEQVGGYALNTDKLIF
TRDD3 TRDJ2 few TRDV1 TGTGCTCTTGGGGTAAGTGACTGGGGGATACGTCCCCATTTGACAGCACAACTCTTCTTT CALGVSDWGIRPHLTAQLFF
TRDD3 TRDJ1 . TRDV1 TGTGCTCTTGGGGAACTTTCTTCCTACCCTGGTACTGGGGGATACGCAACGCGTGTTGATAAACTCATCTTT CALGELSSYPGTGGYATRVDKLIF
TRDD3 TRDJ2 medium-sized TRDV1 TGTGCTCTTGGGGAATTTGGGGGATACGTCAGACTCTTCTTT CALGEFGGYVRLFF
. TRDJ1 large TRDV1 TGTGCTCTTGGTAGAGGGAAAAAGCCTTCCCGCACCGATAAACTCATCTTT CALGRGKKPSRTDKLIF
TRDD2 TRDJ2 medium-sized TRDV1 TGTGCTCTTGGGGGGTTCTTTCCTACCGGGGACTTGACAGCACAACTCTTCTTT CALGGFFPTGDLTAQLFF
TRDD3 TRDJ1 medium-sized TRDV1 TGTGCTCTTGGGGAACGGCCCCTCCTACAACGCTGGGGGATTACCGATAAACTCATCTTT CALGERPLLQRWGITDKLIF
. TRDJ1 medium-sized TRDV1 TGTGCTCTTGGGAGACGAATCCCGGGGATTGGTAAACTCATCTTT CALGRRIPGIGKLIF
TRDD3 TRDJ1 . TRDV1 TGTGCTCTTGGGGAACTGACTCTGGGGGGCCCCGATAAACTCATCTTT CALGELTLGGPDKLIF
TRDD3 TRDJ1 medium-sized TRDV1 TGTGCTCTTGGGGAAGGACCGGGGGGGATAACCCGATACACCGATAAACTCATCTTT CALGEGPGGITRYTDKLIF
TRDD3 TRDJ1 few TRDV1 TGTGCTCTTGGGGAAGGGTCCCCTACACCGGGGGATAAGGAACTCATCTTT CALGEGSPTPGDKELIF
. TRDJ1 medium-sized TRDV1 TGTGCTCTTGGGGAGTCGAGACGGGGGGTCGATAAACTCATCTTT CALGESRRGVDKLIF
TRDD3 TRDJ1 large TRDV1 TGTGCTCTTGGGGACCTTCCCTCGGGCGGGGGGATACCCCACACCACTACCGATAAACTCATCTTT CALGDLPSGGGIPHTTTDKLIF
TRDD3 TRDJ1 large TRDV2 TGTGCCTGTGACAGTGTACTGGGGGATAACCCACCTAAGGGGAGCACCGATAAACTCATCTTT CACDSVLGDNPPKGSTDKLIF
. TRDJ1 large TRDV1 TGTGCTCTTGGGAACCCTAGACACGGGGGAAGTGTATACACCGATAAACTCATCTTT CALGNPRHGGSVYTDKLIF
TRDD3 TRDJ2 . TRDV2 TGTGCCTGTGACACCGTACTGGGGGATACGGCTTTGACAGCACAACTCTTCTTT CACDTVLGDTALTAQLFF
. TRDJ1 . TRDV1 TGTGCTCTTGCGGAACTTGGGCCCCCTTCCTACGTCCCCGGGGGGGGATACTACACCGATAAACTCATCTTT CALAELGPPSYVPGGGYYTDKLIF
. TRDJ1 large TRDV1 TGTGCTCTTGGGGAACCTAACTCCGCTTCCTACCCGCCTACTGGGGACCCGTACACCGATAAACTCATCTTT CALGEPNSASYPPTGDPYTDKLIF
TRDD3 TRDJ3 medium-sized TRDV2 TGTGCCTGTGACACCGTGGGGGATACGGACTCCTGGGACACCCGACAGATGTTTTTC CACDTVGDTDSWDTRQMFF
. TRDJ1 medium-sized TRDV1 TGTGCTCTTGGGGAACTAGAATTTCCCCCTTCCTACGGGGGATACGTAGGGTCCGATAAACTCATCTTT CALGELEFPPSYGGYVGSDKLIF
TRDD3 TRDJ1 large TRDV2 TGTGCCTGTGACACCGCCTTACTGGGGGATACCGATAAACTCATCTTT CACDTALLGDTDKLIF
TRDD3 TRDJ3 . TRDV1 TGTGCTCTTGGGGAAGACTTTCCCGGTTACTGGGGGAGTTTCCTCTCCTGGGACACCCGACAAATGTTTTTC CALGEDFPGYWGSFLSWDTRQMFF
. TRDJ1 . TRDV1 TGTGCTCTTGGGGAACTCTGGCCCGAACCTTACACCGATAAACTCATCTTT CALGELWPEPYTDKLIF
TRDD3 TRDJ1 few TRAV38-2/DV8 TGTGCTTATAGGAGCGCGCACCGACTGGGGGATTTCGATAAACTCATCTTT CAYRSAHRLGDFDKLIF
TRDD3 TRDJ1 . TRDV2 TGTGCCTGTGACCCATACTGGGGGAAGCTCACCGATAAACTCATCTTT CACDPYWGKLTDKLIF
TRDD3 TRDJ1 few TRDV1 TGTGCTCTTGGGGACCCCGGGGATACAGCCGATAAACTCATCTTT CALGDPGDTADKLIF
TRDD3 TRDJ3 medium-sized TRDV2 TGTGCCTGTGACAATACTGGGGGATACGCTCCCTCCTGGGACACCCGACAGATGTTTTTC CACDNTGGYAPSWDTRQMFF
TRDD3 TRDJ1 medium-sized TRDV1 TGTGCTCTTGGGGAACTAAACCACTTTTATACTGGGGGTCCCTTCATCACCGATAAACTCATCTTT CALGELNHFYTGGPFITDKLIF
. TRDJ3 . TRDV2 TGTGCCTGTGACACCTGGGACACCCGACAGATGTTTTTC CACDTWDTRQMFF
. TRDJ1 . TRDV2 TGTGCCTGTGCCGCCCTACTGGGAGATTACACCGATAAACTCATCTTT CACAALLGDYTDKLIF
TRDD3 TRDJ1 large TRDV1 TGTGCTCTTGGGGAAGCCCTGGAGAGAGTGGGGGGATTCACCGATAAACTCATCTTT CALGEALERVGGFTDKLIF
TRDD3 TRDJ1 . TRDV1 TGTGCTCTTGGGGAACTCTATACGGAACCCAAGCCTGGGGGATACACCGATAAACTCATCTTT CALGELYTEPKPGGYTDKLIF
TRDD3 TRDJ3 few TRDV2 TGTGCCTGTGACACGGTACTGGGGACTTCGATCTCCTGGGACACCCGACAGATGTTTTTC CACDTVLGTSISWDTRQMFF
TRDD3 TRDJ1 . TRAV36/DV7 TGTGCTGTGAGAAATACAAATACGTGGGTGGGGATACGCACCGATAAACTCATCTTT CAVRNTNTWVGIRTDKLIF
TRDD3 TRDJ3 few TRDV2 TGTGCCTGTGACAAAATACTGGGGGATACTCGCTCCTGGGACACCCGACAGATGTTTTTC CACDKILGDTRSWDTRQMFF
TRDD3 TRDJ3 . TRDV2 TGTGCCTGTGACACCGTACTGGGGGATACGCGGGTCTGGGACACCCGACAGATGTTTTTC CACDTVLGDTRVWDTRQMFF
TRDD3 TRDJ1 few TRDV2 TGTGCCTGTGACACTTTACGTACTGGGGGATACGCGATTAAACTCATCTTT CACDTLRTGGYAIKLIF
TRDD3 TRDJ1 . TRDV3 TGTGCCTGCCATGGTGGATACGAAAGTTTCGATAAACTCATCTTT CACHGGYESFDKLIF
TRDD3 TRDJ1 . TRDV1 TGTGCTCTTGGGGAACTATGGTCTAGAGGAGGGGGGATCTTCGATAAACTCATCTTT CALGELWSRGGGIFDKLIF
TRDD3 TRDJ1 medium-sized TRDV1 TGTGCTCTTGGGCAATCCAACTGGGGACTTTACACCGATAAACTCATCTTT CALGQSNWGLYTDKLIF
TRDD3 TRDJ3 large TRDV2 TGTGCCTGTGACAGCCCAAAGTACTGGGGATTGACCGTGAGGTCCTGGGACACCCGACAGATGTTTTTC CACDSPKYWGLTVRSWDTRQMFF
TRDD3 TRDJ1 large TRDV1 TGTGCTCTTGGGTGTTGCGTCTTCTTTAACTGGGGGATACCTAAACTCATCTTT CALGCCVFFNWGIPKLIF
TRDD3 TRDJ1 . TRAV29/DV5 TGTGCAGAAAGGTGCTACCCCAACTGGGGGATATACTACACCGATAAACTCATCTTT CAERCYPNWGIYYTDKLIF
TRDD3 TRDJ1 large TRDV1 TGTGCTCTTGGGGAGAGATTCCTACCCGATTTCTACTGGGGGATAAGGACCGATAAACTCATCTTT CALGERFLPDFYWGIRTDKLIF
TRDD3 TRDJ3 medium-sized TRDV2 TGTGCCTGTGACACCGTACTGGGGGATACCTGGGACACCCGACAGATGTTTTTC CACDTVLGDTWDTRQMFF
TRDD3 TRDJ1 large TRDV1 TGTGCTCTTGGGGAGAACGGTCGAGAGAGGCGAAGGGGGATACGTAACACCGATAAACTCATCTTT CALGENGRERRRGIRNTDKLIF
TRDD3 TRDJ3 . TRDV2 TGTGCCTGTGACACTGGGGGATACCGCTCCTGGGACACCCGACAGATGTTTTTC CACDTGGYRSWDTRQMFF
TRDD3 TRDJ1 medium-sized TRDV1 TGTGCTCTTGGGGAACTAGAGAACTGGGGGATCACCGATAAACTCATCTTT CALGELENWGITDKLIF